This TCR beta chain was recorded in a study of cytomegalovirus exposure and HLA in healthy donors (dated by TCRdb to about 2017). Some background on the complete study: An earlier analysis of more than 550 of the donors reported over 250 Gb of sequence data and around 110 million unique TCR beta sequences obtained from approximately 180 million T cells. An early release that covered approximately 600 HLA-typed donors contained around 300 gigabases of sequencing data and tens of millions of unique TCR sequences. Of the roughly 400 genotyped donors, 81% were placed in the genetic ancestry cluster associated with self-reported Caucasian donors. The study was designed to test whether signatures of past pathogen exposure could be identified by cataloging public T cell receptors. Using immunosequencing, the study profiled T cell repertoires from about 610 subjects and related those repertoires to cytomegalovirus serostatus. A separate validation cohort of 90 to 150 different subjects was used in addition to the 666-subject first cohort. The study combined high-throughput TCR immunosequencing, statistical association of individual TCRs with disease status, and machine learning to predict cytomegalovirus infection status. To study patterns of TCR occurrence, a later analysis re-analyzed previously published TCR beta repertoires from hundreds of donors and added high-resolution HLA genotyping. The later analysis used no new phenotypic data to find candidate immune exposures, relying instead on TCR beta sequences and their occurrence across donors. In an earlier analysis of roughly 580 of the donors, high-throughput TCR beta sequencing was used to judge whether each TCR beta V gene segment behaved as functional or pseudogenic. Donor age, sex, ethnicity and CMV serostatus were compiled alongside the repertoire data. In a later genetic analysis, genome-wide SNP genotypes for about three fifths of the roughly 670 donors were used, and that subset was treated as a discovery cohort. Every discovery cohort repertoire had been produced on one sequencing platform. Class I and class II HLA loci were covered by the typing at four-digit resolution. Typing coverage differed by locus: A, B, C, DRB1 and DQB1 were typed in about 620-640 donors, DQA1 in about 510, DPA1 in around 610, and DPB1 in just under 480. Roughly five DR-DQ haplotypes were treated as single units for association and clustering because of strong linkage in the cohort. Among over 350 genotyped donors of the cohort, an average of about 240,000 unique TCR beta nucleotide sequences were sequenced per donor, around a sixth of them non-productive.

What the study reported, not specific to this receptor: In the study, around 160 TCR beta chains were listed as associated with cytomegalovirus. While some public TCRs were present in many individuals, most TCR sequences turned up only very rarely across donors. According to the authors, the approach could potentially be generalized to other disease states and immunological phenotypes. Cytomegalovirus status was reported to be diagnosed by the classifier with high specificity and sensitivity in both the original and validation cohorts. In a later analysis, most CMV-associated TCR beta chains were found to appear HLA-restricted, with HLA associations seemingly driven largely by CMV exposure. Around 16 rarely observed V segments, including chromosome 9 orphons, were excluded from the earlier analysis of 550 to 700 of the donors because counts were too low. A later analysis associated some 17,000 TCR beta sequences with specific HLA alleles at a false discovery rate of 0.05. An association between a missense DCLRE1C variant and V-gene and J-gene trimming of TCR beta chains was found in a later genetic analysis and replicated in an independent cohort. Because some donors lacked HLA typing at each locus, the association tests relied only on the typed subset. When HLA alleles, especially DR and DQ, strongly co-occurred, attributing TCR associations to individual alleles was difficult. In vitro tests confirmed that a few of the cytomegalovirus-associated TCR beta chains recognize cytomegalovirus antigens. A later genetic analysis reported fewer N-insertions in productive TCRs among donors in an Asian-associated ancestry cluster than the approximately 670-donor mean. Compared with equally common non-associated chains, HLA-associated TCR beta chains in a later analysis were more clonally expanded and had lower generation probabilities. In a later analysis, TCR association rates were found to vary across HLA loci, with the most associated TCRs seen for DRB1 alleles and the fewest for HLA-C alleles. Immune exposure information for the cohort was limited to CMV serostatus. Sequencing depth was assumed to be roughly uniform across donors in the presence/absence analyses, though that assumption may not hold. Linkage disequilibrium might explain the correlated functional status among segregating V segments, but an unknown experimental factor could not be ruled out. Broadly in line with IMGT annotations, most TCR beta V segments showed up in productive rearrangements about 87% or about 30% of the time in an earlier analysis of roughly 590 of the donors. A further reported finding was that TCR beta sequences accurately predicted the HLA-A and HLA-B alleles for most subjects in the first cohort. The cohort was sequenced for TCR beta chains only, and without alpha or paired-chain data the features that could be detected were limited. Several of the top co-occurrence clusters appeared to be linked to parvovirus B19, influenza, CMV and Epstein-Barr virus, according to a later analysis. A group of highly shared sequence variants was considered likely to be a technical artifact of the sequencing pipeline.

Libraries were made using the immunoSEQ multiplex PCR assay. The multiplex PCR relied on a mix of 60 forward primers for TCR Vbeta segments and 13 reverse primers for TCR Jbeta segments. The CDR3 region of rearranged TCR beta genes was amplified from genomic DNA with a multiplex PCR assay. The amplified TCR beta libraries were sequenced on the Illumina HiSeq System as 87-base-pair reads. In the source study's methods: A later analysis counted about 80 million unique TCR beta chains across the roughly 700 repertoires, and around 12 million of these chains were shared by at least two donors. To remove PCR and sequencing errors, raw reads were error-corrected and collapsed into unique sequences using a nearest-neighbor algorithm that merged closely related sequences. V, D and J gene segments were assigned by aligning CDR3 sequences to IMGT reference sequences. For a sequence to be retained, at least a six-nucleotide match to both a V gene segment and a J gene segment was required. Rearrangements were classified as productive when the CDR3 lacked stop codons and remained in frame with V and J, and all other rearrangements were classified as non-productive. CDR3 was defined by IMGT convention, running from the second conserved V-encoded cysteine to the conserved J-encoded phenylalanine. Sequences without an unambiguous match to a single V gene segment were excluded from the earlier analysis of several hundred of the donors. In an earlier analysis of around 600 of the donors, V segments were called functional above 56.7% productive rearrangements and were called segregating when the between-donor standard deviation exceeded 5%. A statistical classification framework was built for diagnosing cytomegalovirus status from the catalog of TCR beta chain sequences. In a later analysis, TCR nucleotide sequences were compared against IMGT/GENE-DB human TR gene sequences so that V and J genes could be assigned. A later analysis assigned CDR3 sequences and most-parsimonious VDJ recombination scenarios with the TCRdist pipeline. A later analysis defined each TCR beta chain by its CDR3 amino acid sequence plus V-gene family, and excluded reads lacking a unique V-gene family. In a later analysis, 500 to 650 highly shared, low-generation-probability nucleotide sequences were removed to address suspected cross-contamination and a sequencing artifact. For each public chain, a later analysis derived a clonal expansion index from normalized ranks of inferred template counts within each repertoire. A later analysis computed generation probabilities with a VDJ recombination model fitted to out-of-frame rearrangements, and checked the results against IGoR. In a later analysis, hypergeometric tests were used to score TCR-TCR, TCR-HLA and TCR-CMV co-occurrence, with a repertoire-size bias correction applied to TCR pairs. False discovery rates were estimated in a later analysis by permuting HLA or CMV assignments 20 times. In a later analysis, co-occurring TCRs were grouped using DBSCAN, and TCRdist sequence similarity was added for clustering within HLA-allele-positive subsets. Co-occurrence clustering excluded repertoires with fewer than 30,000 or more than 120,000 public chains, plus five with anomalous nucleotide sharing. TCRdb holds this immuneACCESS table with in-frame rearrangements only. Some clones are missing; in checked studies, unresolved V genes explain under half, and the rest has no known cause. That table furnishes V, J and clone size, whereas the DNA furnished D and trimming. The sample table records roughly 100,000 clones; 55% to 80% of these occur just once. The top ten clones comprise around 3.5% of the sample.

The cohort comprised some 700 healthy bone marrow donors. Cohort members were all nominally healthy when sampled, although unrecorded immune exposures were likely present. The donor was CMV seronegative and was included in the group of about 400 seronegative cohort members. A peripheral blood sample was provided by each donor, and peripheral blood mononuclear cells were used for TCR beta sequencing. The Qiagen DNeasy Blood Extraction Kit was used to extract genomic DNA from the blood cell samples. To note about this clone: There is no known antigen for this receptor. No quality values exist for individual bases; no much larger clone is one base distant.

The source of this sequence is a man aged 40-55 years in good health and CMV-seronegative. Source material: PBMCs.

The CDR3 corresponds to CASSLEIAYNEQFF. The DNA reads TGCGCCAGCAGCTTGGAGATAGCATACAATGAGCAGTTCTTC. The V gene is TRBV5-1 and the J gene is TRBJ2-1, with no confident D gene call. Looking up the germline V gene yields CDR1 SGHRS and CDR2 YFSETQ. V drops 0 bases and J drops 4 bases, leaving 8 bases in between. Counted from cysteine to phenylalanine, this CDR3 has 14 amino acids. The retained sequence is limited to the CDR3, 42 bases, with the frame set at the first base.